The rows below give T cell receptor beta chains drawn from one sample of a study of high-grade serous ovarian cancer treatment subgroups. Repertoires were generated with immunoSEQ multiplex PCR, while TCRdb's copy carries only in-frame clones and drops some. The table lists about 10,000 clones, 75% to 90% of them singletons. Sequencing was done on a sample of tumor tissue. The receptor set was obtained from a human donor with high-grade serous ovarian cancer. Each CDR3 is given with its conserved first and last residue. Size is stated for part of the rows, as once, few or many counts, or as a class when the clone is expanded.

v_call	j_call	clone_size	cdr3_aa
TRBV30	TRBJ2-5	-	CAWSVGQVQETQYF
TRBV27	TRBJ2-2	-	CASSFGVNTGELFF
TRBV6-5	TRBJ2-3	once	CASSYPRGNPTDTQYF
TRBV15	TRBJ2-1	-	CATSREVLAGPEYEQFF
TRBV28	TRBJ1-2	-	CASRVSPYGYTF
TRBV7-2	TRBJ2-2	-	CASKAFAGATGELFF
TRBV4-2	TRBJ1-2	-	CASSQDLSSRSDGYTF
TRBV6-1	TRBJ1-5	few	CASSGQYSNQPQHF
TRBV28	TRBJ2-5	-	CASSTSRDRARETQYF
TRBV5-8	TRBJ2-3	-	CASSFTRLAGGADTQYF
TRBV12-5	TRBJ1-2	-	CASEDRLNYGYTF
TRBV28	TRBJ1-1	-	CASVHRAGGGTEAFF
TRBV2	-	once	CASSDPGGPYEQYF
TRBV7-9	TRBJ2-7	-	CASSPRQGASYEQYF
TRBV18	TRBJ2-1	-	CASSPQGHNNEQFF
TRBV5-1	TRBJ2-5	-	CASSLGLAGESETQYF
TRBV10-1	TRBJ2-2	few	CASSEFVGLTGELFF
TRBV6-4	TRBJ2-7	-	CASSDSRWGWVNEQYF
TRBV7-9	TRBJ2-7	-	CASRDSTGEQEYF
TRBV5-1	TRBJ1-1	-	CASSAGADTEAFF
TRBV6-1	TRBJ2-7	once	CASSEREGTGSYEQYF
TRBV10-3	TRBJ1-2	-	CAISVGQGSSYGYTF
TRBV6-5	TRBJ1-5	once	CASSPQKGSNQPQHF
TRBV5-6	TRBJ1-4	-	CASSHSVGRDEKLFF
TRBV11-2	TRBJ1-2	-	CASSRITVGDGYTF
TRBV28	TRBJ1-1	few	CASSPVPRSTEAFF
TRBV18	TRBJ2-6	-	CASSPQSSGANVLTF
TRBV2	TRBJ2-1	-	CASRPGLAGVNEQFF
TRBV7-9	TRBJ2-7	-	CASSPMGGGYEQYF
TRBV10-1	TRBJ2-6	-	CASSNEAPGAGANVLTF
TRBV6-6	TRBJ2-7	-	CASSLRPSSYEQYF
TRBV28	TRBJ1-4	-	CASSSRQGRNEKLFF
TRBV5-6	TRBJ2-7	-	CASSLGTSSYEQYF